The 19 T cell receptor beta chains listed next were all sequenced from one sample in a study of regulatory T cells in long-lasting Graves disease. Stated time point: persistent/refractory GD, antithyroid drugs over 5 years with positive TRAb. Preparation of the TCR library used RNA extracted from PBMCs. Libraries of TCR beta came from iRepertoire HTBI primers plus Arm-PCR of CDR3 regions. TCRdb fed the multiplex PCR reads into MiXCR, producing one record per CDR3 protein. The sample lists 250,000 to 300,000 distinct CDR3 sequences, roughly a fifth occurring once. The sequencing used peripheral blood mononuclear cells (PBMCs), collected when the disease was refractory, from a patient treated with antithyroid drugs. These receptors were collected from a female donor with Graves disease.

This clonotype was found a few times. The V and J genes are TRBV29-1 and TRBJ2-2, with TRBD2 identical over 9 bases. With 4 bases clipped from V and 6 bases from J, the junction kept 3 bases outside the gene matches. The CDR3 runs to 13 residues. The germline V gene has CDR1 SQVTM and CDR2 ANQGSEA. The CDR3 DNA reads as TGCAGCGTTGGCGGGAGGGCCCCCGGGGAGCTGTTTTTT. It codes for CSVGGRAPGELFF.

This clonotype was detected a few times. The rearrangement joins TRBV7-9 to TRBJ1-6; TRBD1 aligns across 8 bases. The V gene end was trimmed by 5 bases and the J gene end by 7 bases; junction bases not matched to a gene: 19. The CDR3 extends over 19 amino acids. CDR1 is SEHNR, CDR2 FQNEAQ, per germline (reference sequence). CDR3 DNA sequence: TGTGCCAGCAGCCTCCATGACCTTCGGACAGGGTTGGTGAATTCACCCCTCCACTTT. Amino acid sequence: CASSLHDLRTGLVNSPLHF.

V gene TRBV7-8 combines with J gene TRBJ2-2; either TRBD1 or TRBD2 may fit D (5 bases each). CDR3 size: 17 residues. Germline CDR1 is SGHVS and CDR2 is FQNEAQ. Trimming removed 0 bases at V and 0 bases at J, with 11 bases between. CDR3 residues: CASSLATTGPNTGELFF. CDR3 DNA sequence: TGTGCCAGCAGCTTAGCGACGACGGGGCCGAACACCGGGGAGCTGTTTTTT.

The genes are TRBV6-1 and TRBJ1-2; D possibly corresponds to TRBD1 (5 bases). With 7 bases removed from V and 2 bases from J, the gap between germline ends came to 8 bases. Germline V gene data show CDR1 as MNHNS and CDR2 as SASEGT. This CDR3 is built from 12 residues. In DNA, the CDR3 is TGTGCCAGCACAGGACAAAACTATGGCTACACCTTC. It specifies CASTGQNYGYTF.

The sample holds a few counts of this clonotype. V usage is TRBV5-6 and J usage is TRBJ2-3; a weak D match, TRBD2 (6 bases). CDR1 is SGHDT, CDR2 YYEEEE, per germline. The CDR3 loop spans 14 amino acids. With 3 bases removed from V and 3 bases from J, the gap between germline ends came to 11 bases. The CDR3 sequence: CASSSGTRTDTQYF. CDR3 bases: TGTGCCAGCAGCTCAGGGACTCGAACAGATACGCAGTATTTT. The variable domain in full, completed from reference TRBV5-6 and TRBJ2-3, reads DAGVTQSPTHLIKTRGQQVTLRCSPKSGHDTVSWYQQALGQGPQFIFQYYEEEERQRGNFPDRFSGHQFPNYSSELNVNALLLGDSALYLCASSSGTRTDTQYFGPGTRLTVL.

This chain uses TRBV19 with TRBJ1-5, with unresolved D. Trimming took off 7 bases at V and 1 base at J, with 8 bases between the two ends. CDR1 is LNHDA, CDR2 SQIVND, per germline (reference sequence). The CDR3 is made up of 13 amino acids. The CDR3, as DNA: TGTGCCAGTACAATCGCCAGCAATCAGCCCCAGCATTTT. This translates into CASTIASNQPQHF.

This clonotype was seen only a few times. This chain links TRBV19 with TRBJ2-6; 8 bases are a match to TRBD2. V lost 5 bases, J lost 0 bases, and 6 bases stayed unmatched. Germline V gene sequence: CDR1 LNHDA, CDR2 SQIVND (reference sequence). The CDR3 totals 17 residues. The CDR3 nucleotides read TGTGCCAGTAGTTTACTAGCGGTTAGCTCTGGGGCCAACGTCCTGACTTTC. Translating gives CASSLLAVSSGANVLTF.

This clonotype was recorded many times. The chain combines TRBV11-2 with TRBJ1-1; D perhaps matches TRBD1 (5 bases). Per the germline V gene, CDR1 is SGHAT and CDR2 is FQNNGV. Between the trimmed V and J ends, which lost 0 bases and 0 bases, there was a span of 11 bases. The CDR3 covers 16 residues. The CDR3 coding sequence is TGTGCCAGCAGCTTAGAGGGACCTACAGTGAACACTGAAGCTTTCTTT. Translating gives CASSLEGPTVNTEAFF.

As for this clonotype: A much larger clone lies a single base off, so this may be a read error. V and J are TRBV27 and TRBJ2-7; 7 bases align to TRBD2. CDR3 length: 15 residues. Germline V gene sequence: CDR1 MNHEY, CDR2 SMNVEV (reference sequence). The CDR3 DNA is TGTGCCAGCAGTGGCCGGATGGGGGGGACCTACAAGCAGTACTTC. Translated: CASSGRMGGTYKQYF.

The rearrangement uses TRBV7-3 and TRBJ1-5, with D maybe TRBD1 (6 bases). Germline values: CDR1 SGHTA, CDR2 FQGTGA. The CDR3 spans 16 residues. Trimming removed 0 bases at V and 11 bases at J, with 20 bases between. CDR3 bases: TGTGCCAGCAGCTTAACTTGGCAGGGGCCAATATCGGCCCAGCATTTT. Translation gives CASSLTWQGPISAQHF.

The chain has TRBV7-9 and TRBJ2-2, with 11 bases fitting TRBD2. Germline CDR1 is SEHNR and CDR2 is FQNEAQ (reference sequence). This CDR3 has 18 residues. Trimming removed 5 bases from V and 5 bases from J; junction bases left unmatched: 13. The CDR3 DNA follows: TGTGCCAGCAGCCCCCCCTTGAGAACTAGCGGGAGTACCGGGGAGCTGTTTTTT. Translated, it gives CASSPPLRTSGSTGELFF.

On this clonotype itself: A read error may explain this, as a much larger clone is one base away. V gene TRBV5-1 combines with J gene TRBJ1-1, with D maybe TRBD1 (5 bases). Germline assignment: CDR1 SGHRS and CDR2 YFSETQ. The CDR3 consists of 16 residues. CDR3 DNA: TGCGCCAGCAGCTTGGCCAGGTCAGGGTTGGACACTGGAGCTTTCTTT. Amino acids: CASSLARSGLDTGAFF.

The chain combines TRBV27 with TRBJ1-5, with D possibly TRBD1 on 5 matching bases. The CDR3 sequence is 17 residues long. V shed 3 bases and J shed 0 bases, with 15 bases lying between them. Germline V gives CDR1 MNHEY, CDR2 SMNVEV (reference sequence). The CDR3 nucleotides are TGTGCCAGCAGTTTGCGAAAGGGACTATATAGCAATCAGCCCCAGCATTTT. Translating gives CASSLRKGLYSNQPQHF.

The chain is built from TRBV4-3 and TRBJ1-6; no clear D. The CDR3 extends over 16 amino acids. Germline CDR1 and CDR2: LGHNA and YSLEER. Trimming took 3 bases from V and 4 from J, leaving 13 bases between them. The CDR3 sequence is CASSHLVGSYNSPLHF. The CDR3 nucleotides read TGCGCCAGCAGCCATTTAGTGGGCAGTTATAATTCACCCCTCCACTTT.

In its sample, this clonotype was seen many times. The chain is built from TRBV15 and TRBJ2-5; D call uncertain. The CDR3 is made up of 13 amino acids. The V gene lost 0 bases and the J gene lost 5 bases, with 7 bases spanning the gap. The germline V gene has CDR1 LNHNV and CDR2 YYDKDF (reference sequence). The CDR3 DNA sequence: TGTGCCACCAGCAGAGATACGCGGGAGACCCAGTACTTC. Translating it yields CATSRDTRETQYF.

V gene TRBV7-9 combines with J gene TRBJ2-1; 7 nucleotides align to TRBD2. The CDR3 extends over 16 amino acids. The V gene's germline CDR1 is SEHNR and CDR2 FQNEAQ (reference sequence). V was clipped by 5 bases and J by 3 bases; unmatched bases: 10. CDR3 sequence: CASSPVGGIVYNEQFF. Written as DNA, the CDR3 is TGTGCCAGCAGCCCGGTGGGGGGGATAGTCTACAATGAGCAGTTCTTC.

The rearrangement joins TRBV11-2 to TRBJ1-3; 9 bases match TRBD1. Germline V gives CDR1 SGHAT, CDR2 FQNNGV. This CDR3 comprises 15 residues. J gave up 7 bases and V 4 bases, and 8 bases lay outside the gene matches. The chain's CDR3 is CASSSIQGAGNTIYF. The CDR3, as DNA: TGTGCCAGCAGCTCAATACAGGGGGCAGGGAACACCATATATTTT.

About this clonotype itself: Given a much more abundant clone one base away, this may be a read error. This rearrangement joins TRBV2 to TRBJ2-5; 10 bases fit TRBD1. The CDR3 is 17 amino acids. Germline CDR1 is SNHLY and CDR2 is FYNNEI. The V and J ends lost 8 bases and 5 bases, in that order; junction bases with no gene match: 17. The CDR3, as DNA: TGTGCCAGCGGGGCGCCGGGACAGGGGTTGTTTGTGGAGACCCAGTACTTC. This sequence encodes CASGAPGQGLFVETQYF. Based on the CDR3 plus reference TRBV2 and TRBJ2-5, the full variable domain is EPEVTQTPSHQVTQMGQEVILRCVPISNHLYFYWYRQILGQKVEFLVSFYNNEISEKSEIFDDQFSVERPDGSNFTLKIRSTKLEDSAMYFCASGAPGQGLFVETQYFGPGTRLLVL.

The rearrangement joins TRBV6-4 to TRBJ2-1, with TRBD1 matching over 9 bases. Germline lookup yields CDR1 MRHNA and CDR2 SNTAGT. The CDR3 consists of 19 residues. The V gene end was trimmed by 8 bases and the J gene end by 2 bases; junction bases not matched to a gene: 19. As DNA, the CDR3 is TGTGCCAGCCCTGCGTGGGACAGGGTTGGTAGCGTAACCTACAATGAGCAGTTCTTC. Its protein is CASPAWDRVGSVTYNEQFF.